The present entry profiles one T cell receptor (beta chain) with its context. Its matching antigen is unknown. The data were taken from a study of OX40 agonist ivuxolimab in advanced cancers. Study-wide context: Eligibility rules accepted prior anti-PD-1, anti-PD-L1 or anti-CTLA-4 therapy, and around 44% had some.

Excluded were patients having autoimmune disease history or systemic immunosuppression. TCRdb's table, derived via immunoSEQ multiplex PCR, lists solely in-frame clones and lacks some. The repertoire consists of tens of thousands of clones, with around 90% occurring once and the leading ten covering 13% to 15%. Study results and caveats: Expanded clones tended on average to be more numerous among CD8+ T cells than CD4+.

Trimming at V came to 4 bases and at J to 4 bases, leaving 3 bases not matched to a gene. Germline-derived CDR1 and CDR2 are SGHAT and FQDESV (reference sequence). CDR3 size: 14 residues. This chain connects TRBV11-1 to TRBJ1-5; 8 bases map to TRBD1. The sequence was collected from an adult with an advanced solid tumor such as melanoma, head and neck, liver or kidney cancer. The sequenced sample was CD4+ or CD8+ T cells sorted from blood, obtained in a trial of the OX40 agonist ivuxolimab. The CDR3 DNA is TGTGCCAGCAGCTCCGGACAGGGTAATCAGCCCCAGCATTTT. This codes for CASSSGQGNQPQHF. The whole variable domain, remainder taken from reference TRBV11-1 and TRBJ1-5, is EAEVAQSPRYKITEKSQAVAFWCDPISGHATLYWYRQILGQGPELLVQFQDESVVDDSQLPKDRFSAERLKGVDSTLKIQPAELGDSAMYLCASSSGQGNQPQHFGDGTRLSIL.